This is a list of T cell receptor beta chains from one sample in a study of T cell responses to AZD1222 COVID-19 vaccine. Measured with immunoSEQ multiplex PCR; TCRdb has only the in-frame clones, and not every one. The data contain some 92,000 clones, roughly nine tenths of them singletons. This specimen was peripheral blood, taken on day 0 of AZD1222 vaccination. The receptors originated from an adult in good health. Both conserved end residues are part of each CDR3. The D gene is left open where the match is weak. Size values are once, few and many counts, or a class for expanded clones, and some rows have none.

TRBJ2-7 TRBV30 - TRBD2 CAWSQGLAAYEQYF TGTGCCTGGAGCCAGGGACTAGCAGCCTACGAGCAGTACTTC
TRBJ1-2 TRBV5-1 - TRBD1 CASSFGQVDYGYTF TGCGCCAGCAGCTTCGGACAGGTGGACTATGGCTACACCTTC
TRBJ2-5 TRBV7-2 - - CASSLGAGQETQYF TGTGCCAGCAGCCTCGGGGCGGGCCAAGAGACCCAGTACTTC
TRBJ1-4 TRBV6-1 - - CASSEALRTDEKLFF TGTGCCAGCAGTGAAGCGCTTCGGACGGATGAAAAACTGTTTTTT
TRBJ1-4 TRBV3-1/TRBV3-2 - - CASSPGAPGGKLFF TGTGCCAGCAGCCCCGGGGCCCCCGGGGGGAAACTGTTTTTT
TRBJ2-2 TRBV2 - TRBD1 CASLHYSGTGGASGELFF TGTGCCAGCCTCCACTACTCCGGGACAGGGGGCGCGTCCGGGGAGCTGTTTTTT
TRBJ2-1 TRBV10-2 - - CASSEGGRRLNEQFF TGCGCCAGCAGTGAGGGGGGGCGAAGGCTCAATGAGCAGTTCTTC
TRBJ1-3 TRBV11-1 few - CASSLDSSGNTIYF TGTGCCAGCAGCTTGGACAGCTCTGGAAACACCATATATTTT
TRBJ1-1 TRBV7-9 once - CASSLFQGPTEAFF TGTGCCAGCAGCTTGTTTCAGGGACCTACTGAAGCTTTCTTT
TRBJ1-2 TRBV25-1 once - CASSEGLREGYGYTF TGTGCCAGCAGTGAAGGCTTGAGGGAAGGCTATGGCTACACCTTC
TRBJ1-1 TRBV7-2 - - CASSSTTGGFTEAFF TGTGCCAGCAGCTCCACAACAGGAGGGTTCACTGAAGCTTTCTTT
TRBJ2-7 TRBV23-1 once - CASSLTVGGQGEHEQYF TGCGCCAGCAGTCTAACCGTCGGGGGTCAGGGGGAACACGAGCAGTACTTC
TRBJ2-7 TRBV6-6 - TRBD1 CASSSRPGQGSNEQYF TGTGCCAGCAGCTCCCGTCCGGGACAGGGGTCCAACGAGCAGTACTTC
TRBJ2-7 TRBV4-1 - TRBD2 CASSSRWSGNAHYEQYF TGCGCCAGCAGCTCCCGGTGGAGCGGGAACGCCCACTACGAGCAGTACTTC
TRBJ2-3 TRBV3-1/TRBV3-2 - TRBD2 CASSRTSVADTQYF TGTGCCAGCAGCCGGACTAGCGTGGCAGATACGCAGTATTTT
TRBJ1-3 TRBV9 - - CASGGAASGNTIYF TGTGCCAGCGGAGGTGCCGCCTCTGGAAACACCATATATTTT
TRBJ1-2 TRBV6-5 - TRBD1 CASSSGQFNYGYTF TGTGCCAGCAGTTCGGGACAGTTTAACTATGGCTACACCTTC
TRBJ2-3 TRBV5-6 - TRBD2 CASSLADREEGTDTQYF TGTGCCAGCAGCTTGGCCGATCGGGAGGAGGGGACAGATACGCAGTATTTT
TRBJ2-3 TRBV3-1/TRBV3-2 - - CASSQGSARHTQYF TGTGCCAGCAGCCAAGGGTCAGCGCGTCATACGCAGTATTTT
TRBJ2-5 TRBV29-1 - - CSVDPVVRPYQETQYF TGCAGCGTTGACCCCGTGGTTCGACCCTATCAAGAGACCCAGTACTTC
TRBJ1-2 TRBV28 - TRBD1 CASSPSRWTGGFIYGYTF TGTGCCAGCAGTCCTTCACGCTGGACAGGGGGCTTCATCTATGGCTACACCTTC
TRBJ1-2 TRBV6-5 - - CASSYDSNYGYTF TGTGCCAGCAGTTACGACAGTAACTATGGCTACACCTTC
TRBJ2-7 TRBV30 - TRBD2 CAWSALAGGEQYF TGTGCCTGGAGTGCCCTAGCGGGAGGGGAGCAGTACTTC
TRBJ2-5 TRBV14 few - CASSQDNARYTETQYF TGTGCCAGCAGCCAAGATAACGCCAGGTACACGGAGACCCAGTACTTC
TRBJ2-1 TRBV29-1 - TRBD2 CSVLGGLAGDNEQFF TGCAGCGTCCTAGGGGGGCTAGCGGGGGATAATGAGCAGTTCTTC
TRBJ2-7 TRBV6-5 - TRBD2 CASRLAGANEQYF TGTGCCAGCCGTCTGGCGGGAGCCAACGAGCAGTACTTC
TRBJ1-1 TRBV3-1/TRBV3-2 - - CASSQGVTGTEAFF TGTGCCAGCAGCCAAGGGGTTACGGGCACTGAAGCTTTCTTT
TRBJ1-1 TRBV5-4 - - CASSFGQVEAFF TGTGCCAGCAGCTTTGGGCAGGTCGAAGCTTTCTTT
TRBJ2-1 TRBV11-3 - - CASSRGNEQFF TGTGCCAGCAGCAGGGGAAATGAGCAGTTCTTC
TRBJ2-6 TRBV28 - TRBD1 CASRGTGSGANVLTF TGTGCCAGCAGAGGGACAGGGAGTGGGGCCAACGTCCTGACTTTC
TRBJ2-7 TRBV5-5 - - CASRPYEQYF TGTGCCAGCCGGCCCTACGAGCAGTACTTC
TRBJ1-6 TRBV5-1 - - CASSLAWGAKNSPLHF TGCGCCAGCAGCTTGGCGTGGGGGGCGAAGAATTCACCCCTCCACTTT
TRBJ2-2 TRBV5-6 - - CASSLTQELFF TGTGCCAGCAGCTTAACACAGGAGCTGTTTTTT
TRBJ1-5 TRBV19 - - CASSPAVGNQPQHF TGTGCCAGTAGCCCTGCGGTAGGCAATCAGCCCCAGCATTTT
TRBJ1-1 TRBV5-1 - - CASSLDKVPNTEAFF TGCGCCAGCAGCTTGGACAAGGTCCCGAACACTGAAGCTTTCTTT
TRBJ1-1 TRBV5-1 few - CASSPIAGVDTEAFF TGCGCCAGCAGCCCCATTGCCGGGGTGGACACTGAAGCTTTCTTT
TRBJ1-1 TRBV12-3/TRBV12-4 - - CASSLRPTGAFF TGTGCCAGCAGTCTCCGACCCACCGGGGCTTTCTTT
TRBJ2-2 TRBV5-1 - TRBD2 CARPGGPEGQPGELFF TGCGCCAGGCCGGGAGGGCCGGAGGGGCAGCCCGGGGAGCTGTTTTTT
TRBJ1-1 TRBV3-1/TRBV3-2 - TRBD1 CASSQGQATEAFF TGTGCCAGCAGCCAGGGACAGGCGACTGAAGCTTTCTTT
TRBJ1-2 TRBV28 - - CASSGSRGYGYTF TGTGCCAGCAGTGGGAGTAGGGGGTATGGCTACACCTTC
TRBJ1-1 TRBV19 few - CASSTADTLNTEAFF TGTGCCAGTAGTACCGCGGACACACTGAACACTGAAGCTTTCTTT
TRBJ2-1 TRBV11-3 - TRBD2 CASSPSSAGGNEQFF TGTGCCAGCAGCCCCTCCTCAGCGGGAGGGAATGAGCAGTTCTTC
TRBJ2-1 TRBV7-9 once - CASSPTTHRFSYNEQFF TGTGCCAGCAGTCCAACCACGCATCGATTCTCCTACAATGAGCAGTTCTTC
TRBJ1-1 TRBV12-3/TRBV12-4 - - CASSQGNTEAFF TGTGCCAGCAGCCAGGGAAACACTGAAGCTTTCTTT
TRBJ1-5 TRBV28 - - CASSSANSNQPQHF TGTGCCAGCAGTTCGGCCAATAGCAATCAGCCCCAGCATTTT
TRBJ2-7 TRBV5-5 - - CASSGSGTLSYEQYF TGTGCCAGCAGCGGATCCGGGACGCTCTCCTACGAGCAGTACTTC
TRBJ1-6 TRBV7-3 - - CASSLRGGQYNSPLHF TGTGCCAGCAGCTTAAGGGGCGGACAGTATAATTCACCCCTCCACTTT
TRBJ2-5 TRBV9 once TRBD2 CASSVDGTSGWGTQYF TGTGCCAGCAGCGTAGATGGGACTAGCGGGTGGGGGACCCAGTACTTC
TRBJ1-2 TRBV9 - - CASSESNNYGYTF TGTGCCAGCAGCGAGTCTAATAACTATGGCTACACCTTC
TRBJ2-2 TRBV7-3 - - CASSLLMAGGTGELFF TGTGCCAGCAGCTTATTGATGGCGGGCGGGACCGGGGAGCTGTTTTTT
TRBJ1-4 TRBV19 - - CASTWGNYEKLFF TGTGCCAGTACATGGGGAAACTATGAAAAACTGTTTTTT
TRBJ1-1 TRBV3-1/TRBV3-2 - - CASSPLRRGGNTEAFF TGTGCCAGCAGCCCCCTAAGGAGGGGAGGGAACACTGAAGCTTTCTTT
TRBJ2-1 TRBV7-8 - TRBD1 CASSLVGGGMRGNEQFF TGTGCCAGCAGCTTAGTAGGGGGCGGAATGAGAGGCAATGAGCAGTTCTTC
TRBJ1-6 TRBV9 - TRBD1 CASSVGGQKILNSPLHF TGTGCCAGCAGCGTAGGGGGACAGAAGATTCTTAATTCACCCCTCCACTTT
TRBJ2-5 TRBV6-5 - - CASSKNRAPGTQYF TGTGCCAGCAGTAAAAACAGGGCGCCAGGGACCCAGTACTTC
TRBJ2-7 TRBV6-5 - - CASTPEGTYEQYF TGTGCCAGCACCCCTGAAGGAACCTACGAGCAGTACTTC
TRBJ1-3 TRBV29-1 - - CSVEDTVFGNTIYF TGCAGCGTTGAAGACACAGTGTTTGGAAACACCATATATTTT
TRBJ1-2 TRBV5-1 - - CASSLNFYGYTF TGCGCCAGCAGCTTGAATTTCTATGGCTACACCTTC
TRBJ1-1 TRBV30 - TRBD1 CARQTGGGTEAFF TGTGCCCGACAGACAGGGGGGGGCACTGAAGCTTTCTTT